The sequence of this TCR beta chain was determined in a study of T cells in Graves' hyperthyroidism and ophthalmopathy. Deletions cut 5 bases from V and 6 bases from J, with 17 bases between. The CDR3 extends over 14 amino acids. Germline V gives CDR1 MNHNS, CDR2 SASEGT. TCR beta CDR3 sequences were amplified from RNA transcripts. When the TCR CDR3 underwent first-round RT-PCR, the HTBI primer set was used. Via MiXCR, TCRdb re-called the multiplex PCR reads, giving one row per CDR3 protein. Of around 620,000 distinct CDR3 sequences listed, 11% to 15% are singletons. This clonotype was seen ten or more times.

Material for sequencing was blood. The origin of this receptor is a woman aged 18-29 years with Graves' ophthalmopathy. V usage is TRBV6-1 and J usage is TRBJ2-7; no clear D gene. The CDR3 bases are TGTGCCAGCAGTCACCAATCTCTTGCCCCCGAGCAGTACTTC. Its protein is CASSHQSLAPEQYF.